These 26 T cell receptor beta chains share one sample of origin, sequenced in a study of CD8+ T cells in alopecia areata. TCR sequencing used cDNA made by reverse transcription of extracted RNA. The protocol was immunoSEQ multiplex PCR, while the TCRdb copy is restricted to in-frame clones and leaves out a portion. The sample consists of around 270,000 clones, roughly 60% of them appearing once. The treatment was: oral pan-JAK inhibitor, 5-10 mg twice daily. The starting material was CD4+ T cells sorted from blood, obtained at week 24, from a patient treated with tofacitinib. The origin of the receptors is a human donor with alopecia areata.

The rearrangement links TRBV5-1 to TRBJ2-2; D not certain. The germline gives CDR1 SGHRS, CDR2 YFSETQ. This CDR3 comprises 16 residues. Trimming stripped 1 base from V and 0 bases from J, with 10 bases between. The CDR3 loop reads CASSLLRDTNTGELFF. For the CDR3, the DNA is TGCGCCAGCAGCTTGTTACGTGATACGAACACCGGGGAGCTGTTTTTT.

This rearrangement joins TRBV18 to TRBJ2-3; D unclear. CDR1 KGHSH and CDR2 LQKENI come from the germline V gene. The V end was cut by 0 bases, the J end by 4 bases, with 11 bases between. The CDR3 extends over 15 amino acids. CDR3 sequence: CASSPPAAGADTQYF. The CDR3 nucleotides read TGTGCCAGCTCACCACCGGCCGCTGGGGCAGATACGCAGTATTTT. Full variable domain (remainder filled in from reference TRBV18 and TRBJ2-3): NAGVMQNPRHLVRRRGQEARLRCSPMKGHSHVYWYRQLPEEGLKFMVYLQKENIIDESGMPKERFSAEFPKEGPSILRIQQVVRGDSAAYFCASSPPAAGADTQYFGPGTRLTVL.

In regard to this clone: One end of the junction is discordant with germline, which a read error may explain. The rearrangement uses TRBV5-8 and TRBJ2-4, with TRBD1 matching 8 bases. The CDR3 extends over 16 amino acids. The germline gives CDR1 SGHTS, CDR2 YDEGEE. DNA for the CDR3: TGCGCCAGCAGCCAAGGAGACAGGGGTGCCAAAAACATTCAGTACTTC. The encoded protein is CASSQGDRGAKNIQYF.

The chain has TRBV15 and TRBJ2-5, with D perhaps TRBD1 or TRBD2 (5 bases each). The CDR3 length is 15 residues. CDR1 is LNHNV and CDR2 is YYDKDF in the germline V gene (reference sequence). V dropped 0 bases and J dropped 6 bases, with 14 bases sitting between them. DNA of the CDR3: TGTGCCACCAGCAGAGATCGGGCAGGGACGCAGACCCAGTACTTC. This gives the protein CATSRDRAGTQTQYF. Full variable domain (missing parts from reference TRBV15 and TRBJ2-5): DAMVIQNPRYQVTQFGKPVTLSCSQTLNHNVMYWYQQKSSQAPKLLFHYYDKDFNNEADTPDNFQSRRPNTSFCFLDIRSPGLGDTAMYLCATSRDRAGTQTQYFGPGTRLLVL.

The chain is built from TRBV29-1 and TRBJ1-4; a possible D gene is TRBD1 (5 bases). The CDR3 contains 13 residues. The germline V and J ends were trimmed by 4 bases and 5 bases, with 11 bases remaining between them. Per the germline V gene, CDR1 is SQVTM and CDR2 is ANQGSEA. Here the CDR3 reads CSVAGRANEKLFF. In DNA form, the CDR3 reads TGCAGCGTTGCAGGGAGGGCAAATGAAAAACTGTTTTTT. Supplemented by reference TRBV29-1 and TRBJ1-4, the full variable domain reads SAVISQKPSRDICQRGTSLTIQCQVDSQVTMMFWYRQQPGQSLTLIATANQGSEATYESGFVIDKFPISRPNLTFSTLTVSNMSPEDSSIYLCSVAGRANEKLFFGSGTQLSVL.

The rearrangement joins TRBV30 to TRBJ2-2; D unclear. The germline CDR1 and CDR2 sequences are GTSNPN and SVGIG (reference sequence). The CDR3 covers 13 residues. The V end was cut by 3 bases, the J end by 7 bases, with 12 bases between. The CDR3 coding sequence is TGTGCCTGGAGCGGCCATTCTAACGGGGAGCTGTTTTTT. Translated: CAWSGHSNGELFF. Looking up the rest from reference TRBV30 and TRBJ2-2 gives the full variable domain: SQTIHQWPATLVQPVGSPLSLECTVEGTSNPNLYWYRQAAGRGLQLLFYSVGIGQISSEVPQNLSASRPQDRQFILSSKKLLLSDSGFYLCAWSGHSNGELFFGEGSRLTVL.

V is TRBV2 and J is TRBJ2-1; no definite D call. The germline gives CDR1 SNHLY, CDR2 FYNNEI. Trimming removed 5 bases at V and 14 bases at J, with 13 bases between. This CDR3 has 11 residues. CDR3 residues: CASSLAPVEFF. CDR3 nucleotides: TGTGCCAGCAGTCTCGCCCCAGTAGAGTTCTTC.

The chain recombines TRBV4-1 with TRBJ1-2; no clear D gene. Germline lookup yields CDR1 MGHRA and CDR2 YSYEKL. The CDR3 runs 14 residues. The germline V and J ends were trimmed by 1 base and 4 bases, with 10 bases remaining between them. The CDR3 loop is CASSQGSLPYGYTF. The CDR3 coding sequence is TGCGCCAGCAGCCAAGGATCCCTCCCCTATGGCTACACCTTC.

The rearrangement uses TRBV4-1 and TRBJ1-6; TRBD1 matches at 7 bases. The V gene's germline CDR1 is MGHRA and CDR2 YSYEKL. This CDR3 has 16 residues. V gave up 2 bases and J gave up 4 bases; unmatched junction bases: 5. Written as DNA, the CDR3 is TGCGCCAGCAGCCAACCCCGGGACAGATATAATTCACCCCTCCACTTT. Its translation: CASSQPRDRYNSPLHF.

This sequence joins TRBV23-1 and TRBJ1-5; D might be TRBD1 (6 bases). TRBV23-1 is marked as an open reading frame, function uncertain. The CDR3 has 13 residues. Trimming took 7 bases from V and 6 from J, leaving 13 bases between them. The CDR3 here is CASTQGRGQPQHF. The CDR3 DNA reads as TGCGCCAGCACTCAGGGGCGCGGTCAGCCCCAGCATTTT.

This clone occurred a few times. V usage is TRBV5-6 and J usage is TRBJ2-5; D gene unclear. Germline-derived CDR1 and CDR2 are SGHDT and YYEEEE. CDR3 size: 12 residues. V was clipped by 1 base and J by 2 bases, with 3 bases between them. The CDR3 sequence is CASSLRQETQYF. In DNA form, the CDR3 reads TGTGCCAGCAGCTTGCGTCAAGAGACCCAGTACTTC.

This clone appeared a few times. The gene calls are TRBV6-5 and TRBJ1-2; D is unclear. Germline-derived CDR1 and CDR2 are MNHEY and SVGAGI. V dropped 7 bases and J dropped 1 base, with 7 bases sitting between them. The CDR3 sequence is 12 residues long. CDR3 coding DNA: TGTGCCAGCAAAGAGCGTAACTATGGCTACACCTTC. This codes for CASKERNYGYTF.

The chain is built from TRBV18 and TRBJ1-2, with TRBD1 as a possible D gene (6 bases). Trimming left V 6 bases short and J 4 bases short, with 15 bases between. The CDR3 has 14 amino acids. Germline loops: CDR1 KGHSH, CDR2 LQKENI. CDR3 amino acids: CASSRGTTGYGYTF. For the CDR3, the DNA is TGTGCCAGCTCCCGAGGGACAACAGGCTATGGCTACACCTTC.

The chain couples TRBV27 to TRBJ2-2; 8 nucleotides agree with TRBD2. With 3 bases clipped from V and 3 bases from J, the junction kept 6 bases outside the gene matches. This CDR3 is built from 16 residues. Germline CDR1 and CDR2: MNHEY and SMNVEV (reference sequence). The CDR3 reads CASSFHGRGDTGELFF. CDR3 DNA sequence: TGTGCCAGCAGTTTCCACGGGCGGGGGGACACCGGGGAGCTGTTTTTT.

The gene calls are TRBV10-3 and TRBJ2-5, with 8 bases that match TRBD1. Losses at the gene ends were 5 bases for V and 4 bases for J; bases not matched to a gene: 9. The CDR3 is 15 residues long. In germline, CDR1 is ENHRY, CDR2 SYGVKD. The CDR3: CAISSPQGAGETQYF. Written as DNA, the CDR3 is TGTGCCATCAGTTCCCCCCAGGGGGCGGGAGAGACCCAGTACTTC.

This clone was picked up a small number of times. The chain recombines TRBV19 with TRBJ2-1, with TRBD2 as a possible D gene (7 bases). Germline-derived CDR1 and CDR2 are LNHDA and SQIVND (reference sequence). V lost 2 bases and J lost 5, with 13 bases in between. The CDR3 sequence is 15 residues long. The CDR3 sequence: CASSIWGGAHNEQFF. The CDR3 nucleotides are TGTGCCAGTAGTATATGGGGGGGCGCCCACAATGAGCAGTTCTTC.

The chain uses TRBV30 and TRBJ1-4, with D tentatively TRBD1 (6 bases). V lost 0 bases, J lost 5 bases, and 13 bases lay in between. The length of the CDR3 is 15 residues. Germline V CDR1 and CDR2: GTSNPN, SVGIG (reference sequence). The CDR3 is CAWSVNAGVNEKLFF. DNA for the CDR3: TGTGCCTGGAGTGTAAATGCAGGGGTAAATGAAAAACTGTTTTTT.

The chain uses TRBV4-2 and TRBJ1-2, with 8 bases aligning to TRBD1. This CDR3 has 16 residues. With 0 bases clipped from V and 7 bases from J, the junction kept 10 bases outside the gene matches. The V gene's germline CDR1 is LGHNA and CDR2 YNFKEQ. CDR3 bases: TGTGCCAGCAGCCAAGAATCGAGACAGGGGATCGGTGGCTACACCTTC. It is translated as CASSQESRQGIGGYTF.

The chain combines TRBV29-1 with TRBJ1-3; TRBD1 agrees at 9 bases. Per germline, CDR1 SQVTM and CDR2 ANQGSEA. The V and J ends lost 6 bases and 3 bases, in that order; junction bases with no gene match: 9. The CDR3 is 15 amino acids. For the CDR3, the DNA is TGCAGCGTCCCGGGACAGGGTTATGATGGAAACACCATATATTTT. Translating it yields CSVPGQGYDGNTIYF.

This clone was recorded once. The genes are TRBV12-2 and TRBJ2-3; TRBD2 was called by the table and not checked on the DNA. TRBV12-2 is listed as a pseudogene. This CDR3 contains 14 residues. Here the CDR3 reads CASRFDGEGDTQYF. The CDR3 DNA is TGTGCAAGTCGCTTTGACGGGGAGGGAGATACGCAGTATTTT.

The chain has TRBV5-1 and TRBJ2-3; D is possibly TRBD2 (6 bases). Germline loops: CDR1 SGHRS, CDR2 YFSETQ. This CDR3 contains 15 residues. Trimming pared 0 bases from V and 3 bases from J, leaving 11 bases between. Here the CDR3 DNA reads TGCGCCAGCAGCTTGGTGTCGGAGGGGACAGATACGCAGTATTTT. Amino acids: CASSLVSEGTDTQYF.

This chain uses TRBV5-4 with TRBJ1-2; a possible D gene is TRBD1 (6 bases). From germline, CDR1 is SGHNT and CDR2 YYREEE (reference sequence). V gave up 0 bases and J gave up 9 bases, with 18 bases separating them. The CDR3 has 15 amino acids. CDR3 nucleotide sequence: TGTGCCAGCAGCTTGGTAGGGGACACTGGTAAACGCTACACCTTC. The encoded protein is CASSLVGDTGKRYTF.

The rearrangement joins TRBV4-3 to TRBJ2-6; D gene unclear. V was pared by 1 base and J by 0 bases, with 7 bases between. In germline, CDR1 is LGHNA, CDR2 YSLEER. CDR3 size: 16 residues. DNA of the CDR3: TGCGCCAGCAGCCAAGTCAGGTACTCTGGGGCCAACGTCCTGACTTTC. Translated, it gives CASSQVRYSGANVLTF.

The chain uses TRBV6-4 and TRBJ1-1; D gene ambiguous. Germline-derived CDR1 and CDR2 are MRHNA and SNTAGT. The V and J ends lost 1 base and 11 bases respectively, with 14 bases between them. This CDR3 has 13 amino acids. The CDR3 sequence is CASSDFAWTAAFF. Written as DNA, the CDR3 is TGTGCCAGCAGTGACTTCGCCTGGACGGCGGCTTTCTTT.

The genes are TRBV7-2 and TRBJ2-7; D could derive from TRBD1 or TRBD2 (6 bases each). In germline, CDR1 is SGHTA, CDR2 FQGNSA. The CDR3 loop spans 14 amino acids. V was cut by 3 bases and J by 3 bases, with 12 bases left in between. The CDR3 region has the DNA TGTGCCAGCAGCTTTAGGGGGGAAGTCTACGAGCAGTACTTC. Protein: CASSFRGEVYEQYF.

V gene TRBV9 combines with J gene TRBJ1-2; 7 bases fit TRBD1. The V and J ends lost 0 bases and 0 bases, in that order; junction bases with no gene match: 5. The germline V gene has CDR1 SGDLS and CDR2 YYNGEE. The length of the CDR3 is 16 residues. CDR3 in DNA: TGTGCCAGCAGCGTAGAGTCGGACAGGACTAACTATGGCTACACCTTC. As protein: CASSVESDRTNYGYTF.